This T cell receptor beta chain originates from a study of a mutant IDH1 vaccine in newly diagnosed glioma. Study overall: Therapy received beforehand was radiotherapy, temozolomide, or both, with most patients given both.

Documented time point: week 35, safety follow-up. In every dose of vaccine, 300 ug of mutant IDH1 20-mer peptide was given alongside topical imiquimod. TCRdb keeps only in-frame clones here, not all; method: immunoSEQ multiplex PCR. There are under 40,000 clones in the sample; roughly 78% occur only once, and approximately 2.9% lies in the top ten. CDR1 MDHEN and CDR2 SYDVKM come from the germline V gene. CDR3 size: 14 residues. Trimming stripped 6 bases from V and 5 bases from J, with 16 bases between. Comment on this clone: As yet, its antigen is unknown.

This receptor was identified in a man aged 35-49 years with glioma. Some clones in this sample may be carry-over from other donors' samples. Sequencing was performed on PBMCs, taken from a glioma patient whose treatment included an IDH1 peptide vaccine. The V gene is TRBV28, the J gene TRBJ1-2; no firm D call. The DNA for the CDR3 is TGTGCCAGCAGCTCGCCGCCTATAAAGTATGGCTACACCTTC. Amino acid sequence: CASSSPPIKYGYTF.